These 8 T cell receptor beta chains originate from one sample sequenced in a study of regulatory T cells in long-lasting Graves disease. The time point denotes: persistent/refractory GD, antithyroid drugs over 5 years with positive TRAb. After RNA was extracted from PBMCs, the TCR library was made from it. In building TCR beta libraries, iRepertoire HTBI primers were used together with Arm-PCR of CDR3 regions. TCRdb reanalysed the multiplex PCR reads using MiXCR and keeps one entry per CDR3 protein. The data show approximately 470,000 distinct CDR3 sequences, around 20% seen once. The sequences come from peripheral blood mononuclear cells (PBMCs), collected when the disease was refractory, from a patient treated with antithyroid drugs. The origin of the receptors is a female donor with Graves disease.

This clonotype was counted between two and nine times. The chain recombines TRBV5-5 with TRBJ2-7; 7 nucleotides align to TRBD1. Trimming at V came to 4 bases and at J to 1 base, leaving 8 bases not matched to a gene. The CDR3 is 15 residues long. The V gene's germline CDR1 is SGHKS and CDR2 YYEKEE (reference sequence). The CDR3 nucleotides read TGTGCCAGCAGCCCTGACAGGGTAAGATCCTACGAGCAGTACTTC. Protein product: CASSPDRVRSYEQYF.

This clonotype was seen at least ten times. This rearrangement joins TRBV2 to TRBJ1-2; D is possibly TRBD1 (6 bases). The germline V gene encodes CDR1 SNHLY and CDR2 FYNNEI. The V end was cut by 11 bases, the J end by 4 bases, with 17 bases between. The CDR3 is 13 residues long. In nucleotides, the CDR3 is TGTGCCGGTTCGGACAGACTAGGCTATGGCTACACCTTC. Translated, it gives CAGSDRLGYGYTF.

This clonotype was found many times. The rearrangement uses TRBV20-1 and TRBJ1-4; D unresolved. The CDR3 has 13 residues. V lost 0 bases and J 6 bases, leaving 8 bases between the germline ends. Germline CDR1 is DFQATT and CDR2 is SNEGSKA (reference sequence). The CDR3 loop is CSARELSDEKLFF. CDR3 DNA sequence: TGCAGTGCTAGAGAATTAAGCGATGAAAAACTGTTTTTT.

In its sample, this clonotype was seen a few times. The chain uses TRBV28 and TRBJ1-5; TRBD1 might be the D (5 bases). Germline-derived CDR1 and CDR2 are MDHEN and SYDVKM. V shed 5 bases and J shed 5 bases, with 10 bases lying between them. The CDR3 runs 13 residues. CDR3 sequence (DNA): TGTGCCAGCAGTGTGGGACCCCATCAGCCCCAGCATTTT. Translation gives CASSVGPHQPQHF.

There are many counts of this clonotype. The chain recombines TRBV12-3 or TRBV12-4 with TRBJ1-2; weak D call: TRBD1 (6 bases). CDR3 length: 15 amino acids. Deletions cut 5 bases from V and 4 bases from J, with 17 bases between. The CDR3 DNA reads as TGTGCCAGCAGTCTCGGACAGTCCGAGGGCTATGGCTACACCTTC. This encodes CASSLGQSEGYGYTF.

This clonotype was detected many times. The chain couples TRBV15 to TRBJ1-1; 7 nucleotides line up with TRBD1. The CDR3 runs 15 residues. Germline CDR1 reads LNHNV; CDR2 reads YYDKDF (reference sequence). The junction had 8 bases not matched to a gene; V was cut back by 3 bases and J by 4 bases. The CDR3 loop is CATSSPNRDSTEAFF. The DNA for the CDR3 is TGTGCCACCAGCAGTCCTAACCGGGACAGCACTGAAGCTTTCTTT.

V gene TRBV27 combines with J gene TRBJ2-7; D remains unclear. V lost 0 bases, J lost 6 bases, and 9 bases lay in between. Germline CDR1 reads MNHEY; CDR2 reads SMNVEV (reference sequence). This CDR3 spans 13 amino acids. For the CDR3, the DNA is TGTGCCAGCAGTTTATCTCGATGGTCCGAGCAGTACTTC. This sequence encodes CASSLSRWSEQYF.

V gene TRBV6-4 combines with J gene TRBJ1-4, with a possible D match to TRBD1 (6 bases). Looked up from germline, CDR1 is MRHNA and CDR2 is SNTAGT. The V gene lost 9 bases and the J gene lost 4 bases, with 15 bases spanning the gap. CDR3 length: 14 residues. Written as DNA, the CDR3 is TGTGCCAGGGACCGAGACAGGAATAATGAAAAACTGTTTTTT. It is translated as CARDRDRNNEKLFF.